A selection of T cell receptor beta chains follows, all from one sample in a study of Ad26.COV2.S vaccination and SARS-CoV-2 variants. Sequencing used immunoSEQ multiplex PCR; TCRdb keeps in-frame clones, though not all of them. Here the sample spans around 350,000 clones, 92% being singletons. The source material was peripheral blood, sampled after recovery from COVID-19. The receptors stem from a human donor who had recovered from COVID-19. Each CDR3 is given with its conserved first and last residue. The D gene is left open where the match is weak. For some rows the clone size is stated as once, few or many, or as a class when expanded; others skip it.

v_gene: TRBV29-1
abundance: .
d_gene: .
j_gene: TRBJ1-1
CDR3nt: TGCAGCGTTGAAGGGGGGAACACTGAAGCTTTCTTT
CDR3aa: CSVEGGNTEAFF

v_gene: TRBV7-6
abundance: .
d_gene: .
j_gene: TRBJ1-1
CDR3nt: TGTGCCAGCAGCTTAGGAGGGTCTGAAGCTTTCTTT
CDR3aa: CASSLGGSEAFF

v_gene: TRBV6-5
abundance: once
d_gene: .
j_gene: TRBJ2-2
CDR3nt: TGTGCCAGCAATATGAGGAGAGCGAACACCGGGGAGCTGTTTTTT
CDR3aa: CASNMRRANTGELFF

v_gene: TRBV7-6
abundance: .
d_gene: TRBD2
j_gene: TRBJ2-1
CDR3nt: TGTGCCAGCAGCTCCCAGGGGGTAGGACTAGCGGATGACAATGAGCAGTTCTTC
CDR3aa: CASSSQGVGLADDNEQFF

v_gene: TRBV29-1
abundance: .
d_gene: .
j_gene: TRBJ2-2
CDR3nt: TGCAGCGTTGTGCCGCCATCGAACACCGGGGAGCTGTTTTTT
CDR3aa: CSVVPPSNTGELFF

v_gene: TRBV6-6
abundance: .
d_gene: .
j_gene: TRBJ1-4
CDR3nt: TGTGCCAGCAGTCCCGTTAGCTTGGGCGAAAAACTGTTTTTT
CDR3aa: CASSPVSLGEKLFF

v_gene: TRBV5-6
abundance: .
d_gene: .
j_gene: TRBJ2-5
CDR3nt: TGTGCCAGCAGCTTTAGAACAGCACAAGAGACCCAGTACTTC
CDR3aa: CASSFRTAQETQYF

v_gene: TRBV27
abundance: .
d_gene: .
j_gene: TRBJ1-5
CDR3nt: TGTGCCAGCATGAGGGTCGGTCAGCCCCAGCATTTT
CDR3aa: CASMRVGQPQHF

v_gene: TRBV5-6
abundance: .
d_gene: .
j_gene: TRBJ2-3
CDR3nt: TGTGCCAGCAGCCCGATGACTAGCACAGATACGCAGTATTTT
CDR3aa: CASSPMTSTDTQYF

v_gene: TRBV4-2
abundance: .
d_gene: TRBD2
j_gene: TRBJ2-5
CDR3nt: TGTGCCAGCAGCCGCCGGACTAGCGGGGGGGCGGAGACCCAGTACTTC
CDR3aa: CASSRRTSGGAETQYF

v_gene: TRBV5-4
abundance: once
d_gene: .
j_gene: TRBJ2-1
CDR3nt: TGTGCCAGCAGCTTGGGAGTTACCAATGAGCAGTTCTTC
CDR3aa: CASSLGVTNEQFF

v_gene: TRBV11-2
abundance: .
d_gene: .
j_gene: TRBJ1-1
CDR3nt: TGTGCCAGCAGCTTATACCCTGGAGGTTATGGGAACACTGAAGCTTTCTTT
CDR3aa: CASSLYPGGYGNTEAFF

v_gene: TRBV5-6
abundance: .
d_gene: .
j_gene: TRBJ1-2
CDR3nt: TGTGCCAGCAGCCCACGGTTCGGGGGCTACACCTTC
CDR3aa: CASSPRFGGYTF

v_gene: TRBV6-2/TRBV6-3
abundance: .
d_gene: .
j_gene: TRBJ2-7
CDR3nt: TGTGCCAGCAGTTATAGGGCCTACGAGCAGTACTTC
CDR3aa: CASSYRAYEQYF

v_gene: TRBV12-3/TRBV12-4
abundance: .
d_gene: .
j_gene: TRBJ1-1
CDR3nt: TGTGCCAGCAGTCCCCTATATGGCACTGAAGCTTTCTTT
CDR3aa: CASSPLYGTEAFF

v_gene: TRBV3-1/TRBV3-2
abundance: few
d_gene: .
j_gene: TRBJ1-6
CDR3nt: TGTGCCAGCAGCCATGAACAGGAACATTCACCCCTCCACTTT
CDR3aa: CASSHEQEHSPLHF

v_gene: TRBV7-2
abundance: .
d_gene: TRBD2
j_gene: TRBJ2-7
CDR3nt: TGTGCCAGCAGCGGAGGCCCTAGCGGGGGAGACTACGAGCAGTACTTC
CDR3aa: CASSGGPSGGDYEQYF

v_gene: TRBV9
abundance: .
d_gene: .
j_gene: TRBJ2-1
CDR3nt: TGTGCCAGCAGCGTAGAAGGGCGACAGGCCTTATACAATGAGCAGTTCTTC
CDR3aa: CASSVEGRQALYNEQFF

v_gene: TRBV5-1
abundance: .
d_gene: .
j_gene: TRBJ2-5
CDR3nt: TGCGCCAGCAGCTTGGTGGGGAGAGGGGAGACCCAGTACTTC
CDR3aa: CASSLVGRGETQYF

v_gene: TRBV5-4
abundance: .
d_gene: .
j_gene: TRBJ1-6
CDR3nt: TGTGCCAGCAGGTCAGGTGATAATTCACCCCTCCACTTT
CDR3aa: CASRSGDNSPLHF

v_gene: TRBV7-8
abundance: once
d_gene: .
j_gene: TRBJ1-1
CDR3nt: TGTGCCAGCAGATCCGCTCCTCCGGGCACTGAAGCTTTCTTT
CDR3aa: CASRSAPPGTEAFF

v_gene: TRBV6-1
abundance: .
d_gene: .
j_gene: TRBJ1-2
CDR3nt: TGTGCCAGCAGTGATGAAAAACGGTACTATGGCTACACCTTC
CDR3aa: CASSDEKRYYGYTF